The source of this TCR beta chain is a study of regulatory T cells in long-lasting Graves disease. Sequencing libraries for TCR beta were prepared with iRepertoire HTBI primers and Arm-PCR of CDR3 regions. One entry per CDR3 protein, called by TCRdb with MiXCR from the multiplex PCR reads. This sample carries around 400,000 distinct CDR3 sequences, about 14% of them seen once, and the ten largest clones take about 20%. This sample's time point: newly diagnosed GD, antithyroid drugs for less than 3 months. Scientists built the TCR library using RNA that was extracted from PBMCs. Study findings and constraints: For persistent Graves' patients, TCR diversity was lower than for newly diagnosed ones.

Details on this clonotype: The antigen remains unidentified. The CDR3 does not end in the conserved phenylalanine or tryptophan, so this is likely a read error.

Germline values: CDR1 SGHRS, CDR2 YFSETQ. The germline V and J ends were trimmed by 2 bases and 2 bases, with 7 bases remaining between them. The CDR3 is 13 residues long. This sample comprised peripheral blood mononuclear cells (PBMCs), obtained at new diagnosis, from a patient treated with antithyroid drugs. This clonotype originated in a female donor with Graves disease. The chain combines TRBV5-1 with TRBJ1-1; unclear D gene. The DNA for the CDR3 is TGCGCCAGCAGCTTAGGCTCAAACACTGAAGCTTTCCTT. This gives the protein CASSLGSNTEAFL.